The clone carrying this T cell receptor beta chain was recorded a few times. The junction departs from the called germline gene at one end, perhaps through a read error. Sequencing was performed with immunoSEQ multiplex PCR; in TCRdb, only in-frame clones are kept and a portion is missing. The table shows some 130,000 clones, with 80% to 90% occurring only once. The entry originates in a study of blood T cell repertoires in COVID-19. About the study: Spain, Italy and the United States supplied samples that represented acute and convalescent COVID-19.

In germline, CDR1 is SSHAT, CDR2 FNYEAQ (reference sequence). The CDR3 covers 13 residues. Symptom resolution, clearance, or two negative PCRs marked donors in Cohort 3 as recovered. Sequencing was performed on PBMCs or T cells enriched from blood (not recorded which). The sequence came from a man aged 50 to 59 who had recovered from COVID-19. The chain combines TRBV7-7 with TRBJ1-1; D possibly corresponds to TRBD1 (5 bases). The CDR3 loop is CASIQGENTEAFF. The CDR3 DNA is TGTGCTAGCATCCAAGGGGAGAACACTGAAGCTTTCTTT. The full variable domain, rest sourced from reference TRBV7-7 and TRBJ1-1, is GAGVSQSPRYKVTKRGQDVTLRCDPISSHATLYWYQQALGQGPEFLTYFNYEAQPDKSGLPSDRFSAERPEGSISTLTIQRTEQRDSAMYRCASIQGENTEAFFGQGTRLTVV.